These 21 T cell receptor beta chains were all obtained from the same sample, sequenced in a study of graft-versus-host responses after intestinal transplantation. Their cognate antigens are unknown. Assay: immunoSEQ multiplex PCR; the TCRdb copy retains only in-frame clones and omits some. The repertoire holds about 85,000 clones, with roughly 80% as singletons. The material was unstimulated CD4+ T cells sorted from spleen or lymph node cells, obtained before intestinal transplant. These TCRs come from a human donor who received an intestinal transplant.

The DNA for the CDR3 is TGTGCCAGCAGCCAGCGGGTCCAAGAGACCCAGTACTTC. This codes for CASSQRVQETQYF. The rearrangement uses TRBV7-7 and TRBJ2-5; possibly TRBD2 for D (6 bases). The germline V gene encodes CDR1 SSHAT and CDR2 FNYEAQ (reference sequence). The CDR3 is made up of 13 amino acids. The V and J ends lost 5 bases and 1 base respectively, with 8 bases between them.

The chain recombines TRBV5-8 with TRBJ2-5, with 7 bases that match TRBD1. V shed 0 bases, J shed 2 bases, and the junction held 7 bases outside the gene matches. Germline V lookup: CDR1 SGHTS, CDR2 YDEGEE. The length of the CDR3 is 16 residues. This chain's CDR3 is CASSLEGTELQETQYF. The CDR3, as DNA: TGTGCCAGCAGCTTGGAGGGGACAGAACTTCAAGAGACCCAGTACTTC.

This chain's CDR3 is CASSMKSKSSGNTIYF. In DNA form, the CDR3 reads TGTGCCAGTAGCATGAAATCTAAGAGCTCTGGAAACACCATATATTTT. The chain employs TRBV19 and TRBJ1-3, with D hard to call. V was clipped by 6 bases and J by 0 bases, with 15 bases between them. Germline V gene sequence: CDR1 LNHDA, CDR2 SQIVND (reference sequence). The CDR3 loop spans 16 amino acids.

This clone was detected only a few times. V is TRBV28 and J is TRBJ1-2, with 10 bases aligning to TRBD1. V trimming: 6 bases; J trimming: 1 base; junction bases outside the gene matches: 8. The CDR3 loop spans 16 amino acids. Looked up from germline, CDR1 is MDHEN and CDR2 is SYDVKM. CDR3 bases: TGTGCCAGCAGCCGAACCGGGACAGGGGATAACTATGGCTACACCTTC. This sequence encodes CASSRTGTGDNYGYTF.

The chain has TRBV18 and TRBJ2-3, with TRBD1 as a possible D gene (5 bases). Germline V CDR1 and CDR2: KGHSH, LQKENI. V lost 3 bases to trimming and J lost 0 bases, with 10 bases between them. This CDR3 has 15 residues. The CDR3: CASSPQGVSTDTQYF. CDR3 bases: TGTGCCAGCTCACCCCAGGGCGTTAGCACAGATACGCAGTATTTT.

The chain carries TRBV5-1 and TRBJ2-3; 9 positions match TRBD1. Trimming took 0 bases from V and 0 from J; bases not matched to a gene: 5. This CDR3 is 17 amino acids long. The germline V gene encodes CDR1 SGHRS and CDR2 YFSETQ. This CDR3 reads CASSLGDRARSTDTQYF. Here the CDR3 DNA reads TGCGCCAGCAGCTTGGGGGACAGGGCACGGAGCACAGATACGCAGTATTTT.

For the CDR3, the DNA is TGTGCCAGCAACCCCGGGACAGCATACTACGAGCAGTACTTC. Translation gives CASNPGTAYYEQYF. V and J are TRBV6-1 and TRBJ2-7; 7 bases are shared with TRBD1. The germline gives CDR1 MNHNS, CDR2 SASEGT. With V trimmed by 7 bases and J by 3 bases, 9 bases remained unmatched. This CDR3 region has 14 residues.

The chain employs TRBV9 and TRBJ1-2; D is undetermined. This CDR3 region has 14 residues. In germline, CDR1 is SGDLS, CDR2 YYNGEE. V shed 0 bases and J shed 2 bases, with 8 bases lying between them. The CDR3 protein is CASSVDSVNYGYTF. DNA for the CDR3: TGTGCCAGCAGCGTAGATTCGGTAAACTATGGCTACACCTTC. The variable domain in full, completed from reference TRBV9 and TRBJ1-2, reads DSGVTQTPKHLITATGQRVTLRCSPRSGDLSVYWYQQSLDQGLQFLIQYYNGEERAKGNILERFSAQQFPDLHSELNLSSLELGDSALYFCASSVDSVNYGYTFGSGTRLTVV.

The chain employs TRBV11-2 and TRBJ2-7, with a weak D call TRBD1 (6 bases). V shed 5 bases and J shed 7 bases, with 15 bases lying between them. CDR1 is SGHAT, CDR2 FQNNGV, per germline. The CDR3 is 13 residues long. CDR3 protein: CASSVRQAGEQYF. In DNA, the CDR3 is TGTGCCAGCAGCGTCCGACAGGCTGGGGAGCAGTACTTC.

This clone was seen just once. V and J are TRBV14 and TRBJ1-1; no clear D gene. Trimming stripped 8 bases from V and 5 bases from J, with 15 bases between. Per the germline V gene, CDR1 is SGHDN and CDR2 is FVKESK. CDR3 length: 13 amino acids. The CDR3 nucleotides read TGTGCCAGCTCCCCTCGGTTGTCGACTGAAGCTTTCTTT. It is translated as CASSPRLSTEAFF.

The V gene is TRBV5-1, the J gene TRBJ1-5; maybe TRBD1 (5 bases). Germline-derived CDR1 and CDR2 are SGHRS and YFSETQ. CDR3 length equals 15 residues. The ends were cut back, 1 base at V and 2 bases at J, with 10 bases in the middle. The CDR3 DNA is TGCGCCAGCAGCTTGTTACCGGGGGGCAATCAGCCCCAGCATTTT. Its protein is CASSLLPGGNQPQHF.

The CDR3 sequence: CASSLAPGNYGYTF. The DNA of the CDR3 is TGCGCCAGCAGCTTGGCGCCAGGGAACTATGGCTACACCTTC. The chain links TRBV5-1 to TRBJ1-2; tentatively, D is TRBD1 (5 bases). Per the germline V gene, CDR1 is SGHRS and CDR2 is YFSETQ. Deletions cut 0 bases from V and 2 bases from J, with 8 bases between. The CDR3 loop spans 14 amino acids.

This clone has only a few counts. This sequence joins TRBV27 and TRBJ2-7; D perhaps matches TRBD1 (5 bases). Germline CDR1 MNHEY, CDR2 SMNVEV (reference sequence). The ends were cut back, 6 bases at V and 3 bases at J, with 12 bases in the middle. This CDR3 is 13 amino acids long. DNA for the CDR3: TGTGCCAGCAGAACCGAAAGGGGCTACGAGCAGTACTTC. Its translation: CASRTERGYEQYF.

V is TRBV2 and J is TRBJ1-2; 10 nucleotides agree with TRBD1. The length of the CDR3 is 14 residues. The trim removed 4 bases at V and 4 bases at J, leaving 3 bases unmatched. Germline lookup yields CDR1 SNHLY and CDR2 FYNNEI. CDR3 DNA sequence: TGTGCCAGCAGTGGGACAGGGGGTTCCTATGGCTACACCTTC. Translated: CASSGTGGSYGYTF.

V and J are TRBV28 and TRBJ1-2; D not resolved. The CDR3 is 13 amino acids. Germline CDR1 reads MDHEN; CDR2 reads SYDVKM. Deletions cut 8 bases from V and 8 bases from J, with 18 bases between. CDR3 bases: TGTGCCAGCGGAGTTTATGGTATAGGAGGCTACACCTTC. This codes for CASGVYGIGGYTF.

The rearrangement links TRBV27 to TRBJ1-4, with TRBD1 matching 8 bases. V lost 8 bases to trimming and J lost 7 bases; unmatched junction nucleotides: 6. The CDR3 is 13 amino acids. Germline CDR1 reads MNHEY; CDR2 reads SMNVEV (reference sequence). The CDR3 reads CASRAGGGEKLFF. The CDR3 nucleotides read TGTGCCAGCCGAGCAGGGGGCGGTGAAAAACTGTTTTTT.

V is TRBV29-1 and J is TRBJ2-1, with D possibly being TRBD1 (6 bases). CDR3 length: 11 residues. Trimming shortened V by 6 bases and J by 9 bases, and 12 bases separated the two germline ends. The germline gives CDR1 SQVTM, CDR2 ANQGSEA. The CDR3 here is CSVAPRGEQFF. CDR3 bases: TGCAGCGTCGCTCCCAGGGGTGAGCAGTTCTTC.

The J gene is TRBJ1-5, the V gene TRBV6-5, with 9 nucleotides matching TRBD1. With 6 bases clipped from V and 5 bases from J, the junction kept 5 bases outside the gene matches. The CDR3 is 14 amino acids. The germline CDR1 and CDR2 sequences are MNHEY and SVGAGI. The DNA of the CDR3 is TGTGCCAGCAGCCCCACAGGGGGCGATCAGCCCCAGCATTTT. Translated, it gives CASSPTGGDQPQHF.

This clone was seen a single time. The chain is built from TRBV11-2 and TRBJ2-7; tentative D call: TRBD1 (5 bases). V was trimmed by 5 bases and J by 6 bases, leaving 20 bases between them. Germline V gene data show CDR1 as SGHAT and CDR2 as FQNNGV. The CDR3 sequence is 15 residues long. The CDR3, as DNA: TGTGCCAGCAGCCCTCTCGGGCAGGGAAGAACCGAGCAGTACTTC. Protein: CASSPLGQGRTEQYF.

The rearrangement links TRBV5-5 to TRBJ2-3; 12 positions match TRBD2. V dropped 4 bases and J dropped 2; count of bases not matched to a gene: 5. CDR3 length equals 16 residues. Germline assignment: CDR1 SGHKS and CDR2 YYEKEE (reference sequence). CDR3 amino acids: CASSPGLAGFTDTQYF. CDR3 coding DNA: TGTGCCAGCAGCCCAGGACTAGCGGGGTTCACAGATACGCAGTATTTT.

The rearrangement uses TRBV7-2 and TRBJ2-1; D possibly corresponds to TRBD2 (6 bases). In germline, CDR1 is SGHTA, CDR2 FQGNSA. Between the trimmed V and J ends, which lost 3 bases and 3 bases, there was a span of 18 bases. The CDR3 consists of 17 residues. CDR3 region: CASSLEGRWGSYNEQFF. The CDR3 DNA reads TGTGCCAGCAGCTTGGAGGGCAGGTGGGGGAGCTACAATGAGCAGTTCTTC.